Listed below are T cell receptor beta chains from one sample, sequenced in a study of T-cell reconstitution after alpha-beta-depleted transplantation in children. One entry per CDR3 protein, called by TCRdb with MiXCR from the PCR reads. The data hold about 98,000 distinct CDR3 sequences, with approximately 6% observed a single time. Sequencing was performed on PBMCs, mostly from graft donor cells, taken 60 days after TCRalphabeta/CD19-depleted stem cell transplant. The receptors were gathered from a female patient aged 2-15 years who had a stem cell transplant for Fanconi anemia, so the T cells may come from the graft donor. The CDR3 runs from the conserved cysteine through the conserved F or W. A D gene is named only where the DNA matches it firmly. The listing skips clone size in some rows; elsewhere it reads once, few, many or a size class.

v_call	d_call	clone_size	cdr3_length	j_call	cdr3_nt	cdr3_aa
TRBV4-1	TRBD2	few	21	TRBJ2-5	TGCGCCAGCAGCCCGCTGCCGGGACTAGCGGGAGGGCCCGGATACCAAGAGACCCAGTACTTC	CASSPLPGLAGGPGYQETQYF
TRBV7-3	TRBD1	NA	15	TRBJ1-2	TGTGCCAGCAGCTCCGGGACAGGGGCGAGCTATGGCTACACCTTC	CASSSGTGASYGYTF
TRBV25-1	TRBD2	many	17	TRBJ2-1	TGTGCCAGCAGTGAAGACGGACTAGCGAGTCCCTACAATGAGCAGTTCTTC	CASSEDGLASPYNEQFF
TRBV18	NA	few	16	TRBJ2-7	TGTGCCAGCTCAGATAGTCTACTAACCACGAACTACGAGCAGTACTTC	CASSDSLLTTNYEQYF
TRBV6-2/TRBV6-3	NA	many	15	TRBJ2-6	TGTGCCAGCAGTTACGCTCCGTCTGGGGCCAACGTCCTGACTTTC	CASSYAPSGANVLTF
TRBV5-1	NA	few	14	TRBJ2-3	TGCGCCAGCAGCCTAGAGCACAGCACAGATACGCAGTATTTT	CASSLEHSTDTQYF
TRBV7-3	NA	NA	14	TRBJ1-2	TGTGCCAGCAGCTTAATACAGGGAAAGCGTGGCTACACCTTC	CASSLIQGKRGYTF
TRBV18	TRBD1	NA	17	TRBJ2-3	TGTGCCAGCTCACCGTCGTTTGGGACAGGGTCCACAGATACGCAGTATTTT	CASSPSFGTGSTDTQYF
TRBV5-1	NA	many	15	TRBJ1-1	TGCGCCAGCAGCTTGGAGCCGACGGTGAACACTGAAGCTTTCTTT	CASSLEPTVNTEAFF
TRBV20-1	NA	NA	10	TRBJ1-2	TGCAGTGCTAGAGAGATTGGCTACACCTTC	CSAREIGYTF
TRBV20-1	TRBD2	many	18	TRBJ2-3	TGCAGTGCGGCTCTGCCACCCGGGACTAGCGGGGTGCAGGATACGCAGTATTTT	CSAALPPGTSGVQDTQYF
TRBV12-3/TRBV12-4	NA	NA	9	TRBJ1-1	TGTGCCAGCAGTTTCGGCGCTTTCTTT	CASSFGAFF
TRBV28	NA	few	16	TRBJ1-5	TGTGCCAGCAGTGCCCCATTAGGGGCCGCCGATCAGCCCCAGCATTTT	CASSAPLGAADQPQHF
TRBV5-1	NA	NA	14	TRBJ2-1	TGCGCCAGCAGCTTGGATAGAGGGGGCAATGAGCAGTTCTTC	CASSLDRGGNEQFF
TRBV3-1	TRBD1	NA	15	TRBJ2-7	TGTGCCAGCAGCCAAAAGACAGGGCCCCTCTACGAGCAGTACTTC	CASSQKTGPLYEQYF
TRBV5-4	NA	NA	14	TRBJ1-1	TGTGCCAGCAGCGGTAGCCGGACAGTCACTGAAGCTTTCTTT	CASSGSRTVTEAFF
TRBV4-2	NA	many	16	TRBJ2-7	TGTGCCAGCAGCCAGGGGGGCTCTAGCGGTCCCTACGAGCAGTACTTC	CASSQGGSSGPYEQYF
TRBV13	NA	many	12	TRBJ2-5	TGTGCCAGCAGCTCGAGGGCAGAGACCCAGTACTTC	CASSSRAETQYF
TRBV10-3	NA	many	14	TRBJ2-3	TGTGCCATCAGTGTTACGGGGGACACAGATACGCAGTATTTT	CAISVTGDTDTQYF
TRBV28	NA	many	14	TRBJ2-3	TGTGCCAGCTTAAAACTCGGGGTGGCAGGTACGCAGTATTTT	CASLKLGVAGTQYF
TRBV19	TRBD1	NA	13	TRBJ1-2	TGTGCCACCACTTTACCAGGGGGTGCTGGCTACACCTTC	CATTLPGGAGYTF
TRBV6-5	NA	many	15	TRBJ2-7	TGTGCCAGCAGTTACTTTTGGGACCGACCCTACGAGCAGTACTTC	CASSYFWDRPYEQYF
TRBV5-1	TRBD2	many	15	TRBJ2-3	TGCGCCAGCAGTCGCCTAGCGGGAGCCTCAGATACGCAGTATTTT	CASSRLAGASDTQYF
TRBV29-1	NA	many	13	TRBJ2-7	TGCAGCGTTGTTTGGGGAGTCACCTACGAGCAGTACTTC	CSVVWGVTYEQYF
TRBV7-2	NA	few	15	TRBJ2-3	TGTGCCAGCAGCTTAGCGGACACAGCCACAGATACGCAGTATTTT	CASSLADTATDTQYF
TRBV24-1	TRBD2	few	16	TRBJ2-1	TGTGCCACCAGTGACCCTACTAGCGGGAGACACAATGAGCAGTTCTTC	CATSDPTSGRHNEQFF
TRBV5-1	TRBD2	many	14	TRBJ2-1	TGCGCCAGCAGCTTGGGACTAGCCCTCAATGAGCAGTTCTTC	CASSLGLALNEQFF
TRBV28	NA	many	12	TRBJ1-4	TGTGCCAGCAGTCCGTCCAATGAAAAACTGTTTTTT	CASSPSNEKLFF
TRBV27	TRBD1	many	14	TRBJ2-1	TGTGCCAGCTCAGGGGCCCAGGGGGCGCGGGAGCAGTTCTTC	CASSGAQGAREQFF
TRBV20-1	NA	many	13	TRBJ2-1	TGCAGTGCTAGCGGGGGAACTTACAATGAGCAGTTCTTC	CSASGGTYNEQFF
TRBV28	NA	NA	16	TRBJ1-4	TGTGCCAGCAGTTTAGGGACGGAGAAGGGAAATGAAAAACTGTTTTTT	CASSLGTEKGNEKLFF
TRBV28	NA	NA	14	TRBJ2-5	TGTGCCAGCAGTGTATACCTCGGCCGAGAGACCCAGTACTTC	CASSVYLGRETQYF
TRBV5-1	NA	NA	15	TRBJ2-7	TGCGCCAGCAGCTTGGAGTGGGATATCGCCTACGAGCAGTACTTC	CASSLEWDIAYEQYF
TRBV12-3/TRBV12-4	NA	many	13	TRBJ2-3	TGTGCCAGCAGTTTCCTATTCACAGATACGCAGTATTTT	CASSFLFTDTQYF
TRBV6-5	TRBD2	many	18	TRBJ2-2	TGTGCCAGCAGTTACGCGACCACGAGACTAGCGGACACCGGGGAGCTGTTTTTT	CASSYATTRLADTGELFF
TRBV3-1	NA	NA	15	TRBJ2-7	TGTGCCAGCAGCCAAGCCCTCGACAGCTCCTACGGGCAGTACTTC	CASSQALDSSYGQYF
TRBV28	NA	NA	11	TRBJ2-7	TGTGCCAGCAGGGGGCCCTACGAGCAGTACTTC	CASRGPYEQYF
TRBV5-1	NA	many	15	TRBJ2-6	TGCGCCAGCAGCCTAACAGGAGCTGGGGCCAACGTCCTGACTTTC	CASSLTGAGANVLTF
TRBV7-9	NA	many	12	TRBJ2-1	TGTGCCAGCAGCACCCTAGGTCCACAGCAGTTCTTC	CASSTLGPQQFF
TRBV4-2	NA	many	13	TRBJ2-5	TGTGCCAGCAGCCAAGAGGAGGGACAGACCCAGTACTTC	CASSQEEGQTQYF
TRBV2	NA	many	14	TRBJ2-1	TGTGCCAGCAGTGATGCCGTCTTCTACAATGAGCAGTTCTTC	CASSDAVFYNEQFF
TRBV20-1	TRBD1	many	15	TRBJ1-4	TGCAGTGCTAATGCCCCTGACAGGGTCGAGGAAAAACTGTTTTTT	CSANAPDRVEEKLFF
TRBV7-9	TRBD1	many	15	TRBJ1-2	TGTGCCAGCAGCCGTCAATCGGACAGGTCGTATAGCTACACCTTC	CASSRQSDRSYSYTF
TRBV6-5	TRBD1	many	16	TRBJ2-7	TGTGCCAGCAGTTACTTGCCGGGACAGAGTCTTGGCGAGCAGTACTTC	CASSYLPGQSLGEQYF
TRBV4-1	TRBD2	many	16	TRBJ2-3	TGCGCCAGCAGCCAGGAGGCGGGAGCAATCACAGATACGCAGTATTTT	CASSQEAGAITDTQYF